This record concerns one TCR beta chain sequence. Clones were sequenced by immunoSEQ multiplex PCR, and TCRdb holds only the in-frame ones, with some missing. The sample holds roughly 75,000 clones, 75% to 90% seen once. This specimen comes from a study of blood T cell repertoires in COVID-19. Germline assignment: CDR1 LNHDA and CDR2 SQIVND (reference sequence). This CDR3 has 17 amino acids. V was clipped by 4 bases and J by 1 base; unmatched bases: 8. This chain uses TRBV19 with TRBJ2-2; 8 nucleotides agree with TRBD2. The source is a man aged 55-75 years with acute or convalescent COVID-19. Sequenced material: peripheral blood. CDR3 protein: CASSSWLLAENTGELFF. Written as DNA, the CDR3 is TGTGCCAGTAGTAGTTGGTTACTAGCGGAGAACACCGGGGAGCTGTTTTTT.